This T cell receptor beta chain was obtained from a study of T cell responses to AZD1222 COVID-19 vaccine. Sequencing used immunoSEQ multiplex PCR; TCRdb keeps in-frame clones, though not all of them. The data contain about 150,000 clones, around 85% of them seen just once; the ten biggest clones take up 6.9%. This TCR was sampled from an adult who had recovered from COVID-19. Specimen: peripheral blood, collected after recovery from COVID-19.

The chain's CDR3 is CASSPDRGYEQYF. The DNA of the CDR3 is TGTGCCAGTAGTCCGGACAGGGGGTACGAGCAGTACTTC. The chain uses TRBV19 and TRBJ2-7; 10 bases are a match to TRBD1. This CDR3 is 13 amino acids long. Germline CDR1 reads LNHDA; CDR2 reads SQIVND (reference sequence). The V and J ends lost 5 bases and 4 bases, in that order; junction bases with no gene match: 2.